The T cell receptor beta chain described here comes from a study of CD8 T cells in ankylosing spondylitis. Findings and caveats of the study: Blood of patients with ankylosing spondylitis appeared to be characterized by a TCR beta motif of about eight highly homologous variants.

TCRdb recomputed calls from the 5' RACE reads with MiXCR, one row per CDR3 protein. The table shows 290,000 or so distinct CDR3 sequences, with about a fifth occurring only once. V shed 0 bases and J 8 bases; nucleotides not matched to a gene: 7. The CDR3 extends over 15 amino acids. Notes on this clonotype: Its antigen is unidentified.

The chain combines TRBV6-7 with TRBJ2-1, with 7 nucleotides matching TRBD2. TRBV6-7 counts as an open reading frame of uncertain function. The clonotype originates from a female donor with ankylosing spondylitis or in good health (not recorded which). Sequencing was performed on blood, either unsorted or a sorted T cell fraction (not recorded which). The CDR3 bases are TGTGCCAGCAGTTACTCGCGGGGGAGTGCGGATGAGCAGTTCTTC. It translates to CASSYSRGSADEQFF.